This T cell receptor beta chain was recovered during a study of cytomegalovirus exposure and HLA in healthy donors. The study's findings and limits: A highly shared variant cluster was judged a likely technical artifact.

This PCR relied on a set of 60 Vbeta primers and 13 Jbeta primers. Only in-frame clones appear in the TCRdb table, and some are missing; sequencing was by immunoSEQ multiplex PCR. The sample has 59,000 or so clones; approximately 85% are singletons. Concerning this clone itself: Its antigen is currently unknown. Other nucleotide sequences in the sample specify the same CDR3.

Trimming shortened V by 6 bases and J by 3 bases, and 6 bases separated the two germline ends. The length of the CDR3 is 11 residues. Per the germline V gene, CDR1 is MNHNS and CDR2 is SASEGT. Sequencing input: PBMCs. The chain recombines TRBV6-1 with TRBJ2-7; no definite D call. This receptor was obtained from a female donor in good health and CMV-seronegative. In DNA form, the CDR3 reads TGTGCCAGCAGCGAACACTACGAGCAGTACTTC. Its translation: CASSEHYEQYF.